A selection of T cell receptor beta chains follows, all from one sample in a study of blood T cell repertoires in COVID-19. Assay: immunoSEQ multiplex PCR; the TCRdb copy retains only in-frame clones and omits some. The profile shows about 250,000 clones, 70% to 85% of them singletons. The sample comprised peripheral blood. These TCRs come from a man at least 80 years old with acute or convalescent COVID-19. The CDR3 runs from the conserved cysteine through the conserved F or W. Each record gives: J gene, V gene, D gene, clone size, CDR3 length, CDR3 DNA, CDR3 protein. A D gene is named only where the DNA matches it firmly. The size entry is marked missing in some rows and otherwise reads once, few, many or a size class.

TRBJ2-1 | TRBV5-1 | TRBD1 | NA | 16 | TGCGCCAGCGAGCCCAGCCGGGACAGTGCCTACAATGAGCAGTTCTTC | CASEPSRDSAYNEQFF
TRBJ1-2 | TRBV19 | NA | NA | 12 | TGTGCCAGTAGTCCCCCGGGGTATGGCTACACCTTC | CASSPPGYGYTF
TRBJ2-7 | TRBV18 | TRBD2 | few | 14 | TGTGCCAGCTCATCGACTAGCGGATCCTGGGAGCAGTACTTC | CASSSTSGSWEQYF
TRBJ1-5 | TRBV4-2 | NA | once | 13 | TGTGCCAGCAGCCAAGATGTCCGTCAGCCCCAGCATTTT | CASSQDVRQPQHF
TRBJ2-3 | TRBV10-3 | TRBD1 | NA | 15 | TGTGCCATCAGGGGCGGACAGGGAAAAGAAGATACGCAGTATTTT | CAIRGGQGKEDTQYF
TRBJ2-3 | TRBV5-5 | TRBD2 | NA | 16 | TGTGCCAGCAGCCCTCCTCTAGCGGGAAGCACAGATACGCAGTATTTT | CASSPPLAGSTDTQYF
TRBJ2-1 | TRBV7-3 | TRBD2 | once | 16 | TGTGCCAGCAGCCCTCAGACTAGCGGGAGGCACAATGAGCAGTTCTTC | CASSPQTSGRHNEQFF
TRBJ2-3 | TRBV19 | NA | NA | 15 | TGTGCCAGTAGCGCATTGGGGACATACACAGATACGCAGTATTTT | CASSALGTYTDTQYF
TRBJ1-1 | TRBV6-5 | TRBD1 | few | 14 | TGTGCCAGCAGTTGGGGACAGACGAACACTGAAGCTTTCTTT | CASSWGQTNTEAFF
TRBJ1-5 | TRBV30 | TRBD1 | NA | 12 | TGTGCCTGGGGACAGGGCGGTCAGCCCCAGCATTTT | CAWGQGGQPQHF
TRBJ1-1 | TRBV14 | NA | few | 12 | TGTGCCAGCAGCCAGTCCAGGGTTGAAGCTTTCTTT | CASSQSRVEAFF
TRBJ1-2 | TRBV29-1 | TRBD1 | few | 11 | TGCAGCGTGACAGGGACCTATGGCTACACCTTC | CSVTGTYGYTF
TRBJ1-2 | TRBV27 | NA | NA | 12 | TGTGCCAGCAGTAGTACAGGCAACGGCTACACCTTC | CASSSTGNGYTF
TRBJ2-7 | TRBV15 | NA | NA | 13 | TGTGCCACCAGCATTGAGAGAGGGTACGAGCAGTACTTC | CATSIERGYEQYF
TRBJ2-7 | TRBV6-4 | NA | NA | 11 | TGTGCCAGCCGGCGAGGGTACGAGCAGTACTTC | CASRRGYEQYF
TRBJ1-1 | TRBV6-5 | TRBD1 | NA | 13 | TGTGCCAGCAGTTCACCGGGACAGACTGAAGCTTTCTTT | CASSSPGQTEAFF
TRBJ2-7 | TRBV11-3 | TRBD2 | NA | 15 | TGTGCCAGCAGCCGGGCTGGCGGGAGGGCCGACGAGCAGTACTTC | CASSRAGGRADEQYF
TRBJ2-1 | TRBV5-1 | TRBD2 | few | 16 | TGCGCCAGCAGCACGGGCCCCGGGACTAGTTACAATGAGCAGTTCTTC | CASSTGPGTSYNEQFF
TRBJ1-6 | TRBV19 | NA | NA | 12 | TGTGCCAGTAGTAGCAGGGATTCACCCCTCCACTTT | CASSSRDSPLHF
TRBJ2-7 | TRBV7-8 | TRBD1 | once | 16 | TGTGCCAGCAGACAGGACGGGACAGGGTGGCCCTACGAGCAGTACTTC | CASRQDGTGWPYEQYF
TRBJ1-2 | TRBV19 | NA | medium-sized | 17 | TGTGCCAGTAGTAACAAAAGTCCCGGCGACCAGCGCTATGGCTACACCTTC | CASSNKSPGDQRYGYTF
TRBJ2-1 | TRBV7-3 | TRBD1 | NA | 13 | TGTGCCAGCAGCGGGGACAGGGGGGCTGAGCAGTTCTTC | CASSGDRGAEQFF
TRBJ2-7 | TRBV10-1 | TRBD1 | NA | 15 | TGCGCCAGCAGTGGCAGGACAGGGGTAAACTACGAGCAGTACTTC | CASSGRTGVNYEQYF
TRBJ1-5 | TRBV9 | NA | NA | 15 | TGTGCCAGCAGCCCCGACGGAAGGGAGAATCAGCCCCAGCATTTT | CASSPDGRENQPQHF
TRBJ2-2 | TRBV2 | NA | NA | 14 | TGTGCCAGCAGCCGCTTACGAACTCACGGGGAGCTGTTTTTT | CASSRLRTHGELFF
TRBJ1-1 | TRBV3-1/TRBV3-2 | NA | NA | 14 | TGTGCCAGCAGCCCCATGTCCCCGAACACTGAAGCTTTCTTT | CASSPMSPNTEAFF
TRBJ1-2 | TRBV24-1 | NA | NA | 16 | TGTGCCACCAGTGATTTGGGAGGACCTCGTAACTATGGCTACACCTTC | CATSDLGGPRNYGYTF
TRBJ2-2 | TRBV9 | TRBD1 | NA | 15 | TGTGCCAGCAGCCCCCAGGACAGGGTCACCGGGGAGCTGTTTTTT | CASSPQDRVTGELFF
TRBJ1-6 | TRBV6-1 | NA | NA | 17 | TGTGCCAGCAGTGATCACCCTCTAGGCGTGAATAATTCACCCCTCCACTTT | CASSDHPLGVNNSPLHF
TRBJ1-5 | TRBV28 | NA | NA | 19 | TGTGCCAGCAGTCCCAAGACAGATCGAGGTGGATATAGCAATCAGCCCCAGCATTTT | CASSPKTDRGGYSNQPQHF
TRBJ1-2 | TRBV2 | NA | NA | 14 | TGTGCCAGCAGTGAAGACAAGATTAACTATGGCTACACCTTC | CASSEDKINYGYTF
TRBJ1-5 | TRBV11-2 | NA | NA | 14 | TGTGCCAGCAGCTTGAGTCATAGCAATCAGCCCCAGCATTTT | CASSLSHSNQPQHF
TRBJ2-5 | TRBV6-1 | NA | NA | 16 | TGTGCCAGCAGTGAAGTGGGGCCCTGGAGGGCGGAGACCCAGTACTTC | CASSEVGPWRAETQYF
TRBJ2-1 | TRBV19 | TRBD1 | few | 16 | TGTGCCAGTAGTATCTTGCCGGGACAGGGGATCAATGAGCAGTTCTTC | CASSILPGQGINEQFF
TRBJ2-6 | TRBV27 | NA | NA | 18 | TGTGCCAGCAGTTTTCTCTCGGGTTCCGGCTCTGGGGCCAACGTCCTGACTTTC | CASSFLSGSGSGANVLTF